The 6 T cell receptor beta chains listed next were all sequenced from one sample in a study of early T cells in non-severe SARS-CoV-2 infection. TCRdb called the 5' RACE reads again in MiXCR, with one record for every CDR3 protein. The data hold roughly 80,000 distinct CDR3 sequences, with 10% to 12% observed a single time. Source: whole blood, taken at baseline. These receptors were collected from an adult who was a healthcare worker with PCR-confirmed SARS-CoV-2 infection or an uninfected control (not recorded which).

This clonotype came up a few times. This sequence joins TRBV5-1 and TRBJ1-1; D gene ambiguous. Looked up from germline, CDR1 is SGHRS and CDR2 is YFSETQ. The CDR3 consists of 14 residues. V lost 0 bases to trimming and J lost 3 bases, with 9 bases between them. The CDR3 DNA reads TGCGCCAGCAGCTTGGTAAGGGCGCACACTGAAGCTTTCTTT. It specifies CASSLVRAHTEAFF.

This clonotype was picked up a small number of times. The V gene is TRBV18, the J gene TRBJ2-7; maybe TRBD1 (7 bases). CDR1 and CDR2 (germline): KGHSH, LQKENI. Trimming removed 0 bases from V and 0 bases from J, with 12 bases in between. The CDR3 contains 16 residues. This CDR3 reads CASSPPSGGSSYEQYF. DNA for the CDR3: TGTGCCAGCTCACCACCGTCAGGGGGGAGCTCCTACGAGCAGTACTTC.

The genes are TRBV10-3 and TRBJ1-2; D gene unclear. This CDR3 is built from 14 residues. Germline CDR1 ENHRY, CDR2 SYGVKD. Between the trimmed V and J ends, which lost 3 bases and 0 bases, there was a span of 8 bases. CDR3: CAISDGTSNYGYTF. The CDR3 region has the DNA TGTGCCATCAGTGACGGCACCTCTAACTATGGCTACACCTTC.

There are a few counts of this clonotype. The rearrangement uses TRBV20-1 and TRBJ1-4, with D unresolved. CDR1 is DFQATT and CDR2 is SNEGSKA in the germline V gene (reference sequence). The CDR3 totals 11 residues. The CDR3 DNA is TGCGGATGCCTTCTCAATGAAAAACTGTTTTTT. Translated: CGCLLNEKLFF.

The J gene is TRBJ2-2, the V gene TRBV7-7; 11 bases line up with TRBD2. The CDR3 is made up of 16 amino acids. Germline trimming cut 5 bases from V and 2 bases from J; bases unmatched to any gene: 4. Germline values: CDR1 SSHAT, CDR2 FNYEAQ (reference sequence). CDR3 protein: CASSGTSGPNTGELFF. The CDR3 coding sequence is TGTGCCAGCAGCGGGACTAGCGGCCCTAACACCGGGGAGCTGTTTTTT.

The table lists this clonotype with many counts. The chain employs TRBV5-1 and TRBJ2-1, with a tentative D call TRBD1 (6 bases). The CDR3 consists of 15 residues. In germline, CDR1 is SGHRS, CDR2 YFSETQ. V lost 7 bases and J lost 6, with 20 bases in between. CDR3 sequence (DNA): TGCGCCAGCTCGCACGGGCAGGGGTATATCAATGAGCAGTTCTTC. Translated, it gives CASSHGQGYINEQFF. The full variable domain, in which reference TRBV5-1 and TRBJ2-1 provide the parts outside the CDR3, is KAGVTQTPRYLIKTRGQQVTLSCSPISGHRSVSWYQQTPGQGLQFLFEYFSETQRNKGNFPGRFSGRQFSNSRSEMNVSTLELGDSALYLCASSHGQGYINEQFFGPGTRLTVL.